Sequencing of this TCR beta chain was carried out in a study of blood T cell repertoires in COVID-19. Overall study: The analysed material was cDNA or gDNA that came from T cells, B-cell-depleted T cells, or PBMCs.

The ends were cut back, 4 bases at V and 10 bases at J, with 19 bases in the middle. Germline V gene data show CDR1 as MDHEN and CDR2 as SYDVKM. This CDR3 region has 15 residues. As handled by the study authors: Estimation of nucleated cell counts was performed using reference gene primer amplification. Here immunoSEQ multiplex PCR was the method, and the copy in TCRdb shows in-frame clones only, minus some. That table is the source of V, J and clone size, and D and trimming were worked out from the DNA. This table holds more than 150,000 clones, approximately 84% found once. The specimen sequenced was peripheral blood. The receptor was isolated from an elderly woman with acute or convalescent COVID-19. This sequence joins TRBV28 and TRBJ1-4, with D possibly being TRBD1 (6 bases). The CDR3 loop reads CASSSTGRGFGKLFF. The CDR3 DNA follows: TGTGCCAGCAGTTCTACAGGGCGCGGTTTTGGAAAACTGTTTTTT.